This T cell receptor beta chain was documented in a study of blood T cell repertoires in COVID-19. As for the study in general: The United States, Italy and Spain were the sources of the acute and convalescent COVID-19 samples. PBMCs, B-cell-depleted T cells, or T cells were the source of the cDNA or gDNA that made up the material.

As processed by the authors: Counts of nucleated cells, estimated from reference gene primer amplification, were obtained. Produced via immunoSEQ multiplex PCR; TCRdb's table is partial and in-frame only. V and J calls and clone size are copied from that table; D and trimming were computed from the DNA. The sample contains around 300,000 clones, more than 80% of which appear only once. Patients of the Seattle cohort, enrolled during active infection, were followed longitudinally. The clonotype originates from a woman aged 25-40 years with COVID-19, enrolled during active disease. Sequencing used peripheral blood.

The CDR3 sequence is CASQLGQGPYEQYF. The CDR3, as DNA: TGTGCCAGCCAGCTCGGCCAGGGGCCCTACGAGCAGTACTTC. The chain couples TRBV19 to TRBJ2-7; D perhaps matches TRBD1 (6 bases). This CDR3 contains 14 residues. Germline CDR1 is LNHDA and CDR2 is SQIVND (reference sequence). The germline V and J ends were trimmed by 9 bases and 2 bases, with 17 bases remaining between them.